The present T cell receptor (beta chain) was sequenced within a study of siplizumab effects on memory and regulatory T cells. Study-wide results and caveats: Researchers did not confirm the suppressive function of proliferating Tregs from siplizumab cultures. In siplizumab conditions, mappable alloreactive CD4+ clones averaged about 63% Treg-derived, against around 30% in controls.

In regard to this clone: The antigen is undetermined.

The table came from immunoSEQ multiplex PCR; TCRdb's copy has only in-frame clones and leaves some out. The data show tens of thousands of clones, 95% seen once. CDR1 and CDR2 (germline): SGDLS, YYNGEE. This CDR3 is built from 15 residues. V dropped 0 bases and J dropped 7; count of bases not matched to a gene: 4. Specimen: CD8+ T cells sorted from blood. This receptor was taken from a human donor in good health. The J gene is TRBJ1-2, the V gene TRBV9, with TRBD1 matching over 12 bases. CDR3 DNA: TGTGCCAGCAGCGTAGGGGACAGGGGGCAGCGTGGCTACACCTTC. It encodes CASSVGDRGQRGYTF.